This T cell receptor (beta chain) originates from a study of regulatory T cells in long-lasting Graves disease (dated by TCRdb to the early 2020s). About the full investigation: Antithyroid drugs had been taken for less than 3 months by newly diagnosed Graves' disease patients. TCR sequencing covered some 13 persistent and approximately 20 newly diagnosed Graves' disease patients, approximately 33 samples in total. This study used TCR sequencing and RNA sequencing of peripheral blood to compare persistent Graves' disease patients against newly diagnosed Graves' disease patients. The study was registered as a clinical trial and conducted in China.

The time point tag for this specimen amounts to: newly diagnosed GD, antithyroid drugs for less than 3 months. RNA was extracted from PBMCs in TRIzol for both TCR sequencing and RNA sequencing. The diagnosis of Graves' disease followed American Thyroid Association guidelines. Recruitment of patients was carried out at an endocrinology department in Xi'an, China. Each patient gave about 8.1 milliliters of peripheral blood, collected in an EDTA anticoagulant tube. Ficoll Paque Plus density gradient separation was used to isolate PBMCs, and no additional T cell sorting was done. An Agilent 2100 Bioanalyzer and agarose gel were used to check RNA quality, while a NanoDrop 2000 measured RNA concentration. What the study reported, not specific to this receptor: As a limitation, the authors acknowledged that the small sample size may reduce accuracy. A larger number of public clonotypes was shared among persistent patients (approximately 2,500) than among newly diagnosed patients (around 970). Compared with newly diagnosed patients, patients with persistent Graves' disease had lower TCR Shannon entropy and fewer highly expanded clones, which suggests clonal expansion. Only peripheral blood was studied, because thyroid tissue, the primary lesion, was inaccessible. Sequencing and analysis were restricted to the TCR beta chain. TRBV28, TRBJ1-2 and TRBJ2-5 were preferentially used in persistent disease, while TRBV20-1 and TRBJ2-1 were favored in newly diagnosed disease.

Ten or more counts support this clonotype. The target of this receptor is not known. Base qualities are not provided; no much larger clone lies one nucleotide away. The method behind the library was multiplex PCR. The instrument given in TCRdb is Illumina HiSeq 4000. iRepertoire HTBI primers and Arm-PCR amplification of CDR3 regions were used to construct TCR beta libraries. Gel purification was performed on PCR products prior to sequencing. The authors processed their data as follows. Gene usage analysis of CDR3 amino acid clonotypes relied on the 60 or so TRBV and 12 to 15 TRBJ segments identified across samples. COPE and FqMerger were used to merge filtered high-quality paired reads into contigs. Contigs were aligned with BLAST to IMGT TRBV, TRBD and TRBJ reference genes, and CDR3 was defined per IMGT. Any clonotype with a frequency above 0.1% was classified as a highly expanded clone. Shannon entropy was used to measure repertoire diversity, and the Gini coefficient was used to measure V-J evenness. A clonotype was considered public if more than one individual shared it. The raw public reads went through TCRdb reprocessing: fastp at Q25, MiXCR clone calling, in-frame beta chains kept. Under each unique CDR3 protein, matching rows form one entry showing the most common genes and DNA. TCRdb, not the authors, supplied the V and J calls. This sample is represented by approximately 250,000 distinct CDR3 sequences; approximately 20% of them were singletons. Approximately 20% of the sample comes from the top ten.

Inclusive of the bounding cysteine and phenylalanine, the CDR3 is 14 residues long. Just CDR3 DNA is preserved here, 42 bases in frame from base 1. The trim is 0 bases for V and 4 bases for J, with a gap of 10 bases between the germline ends. The germline V gene (reference sequence) provides CDR1 SGHNT and CDR2 YYREEE. The clonotype comes from a female donor with Graves disease. This receptor chain uses TRBV5-4 and TRBJ1-1; the D gene cannot be named for sure. The starting material was peripheral blood mononuclear cells (PBMCs), obtained at new diagnosis, from a patient treated with antithyroid drugs. The sequenced DNA: TGTGCCAGCAGCTTGGACTCGATGAGCACTGAAGCTTTCTTT. Its translation reads: CASSLDSMSTEAFF.